The 4 T cell receptor beta chains below come from one sample, sequenced in a study of shared clonotypes between healthy human individuals. The assay was immunoSEQ multiplex PCR, and TCRdb's table has in-frame clones only and misses some. The sample records 1 million to 1.2 million clones, 60% to 85% being singletons. The sample comprised memory CD4+ T cells from PBMCs. Subset: CD45RA-negative fraction. The receptors here all came from a man aged 18 to 29 in good health. Some clones in this sample may be carry-over from other donors' samples.

On this clone itself: The same CDR3 is also encoded by other DNA sequences in this sample. This chain links TRBV18 with TRBJ2-7; no firm D call. V lost 3 bases to trimming and J lost 0 bases, with 9 bases between them. This CDR3 region has 14 residues. Germline V gene lookup returns CDR1 KGHSH and CDR2 LQKENI. The CDR3: CASSPGRSSYEQYF. CDR3 sequence (DNA): TGTGCCAGCTCACCCGGACGGAGCTCCTACGAGCAGTACTTC.

The gene calls are TRBV5-1 and TRBJ1-2; TRBD1 might be the D (5 bases). This CDR3 has 16 amino acids. Germline V gene sequence: CDR1 SGHRS, CDR2 YFSETQ. V was pared by 6 bases and J by 8 bases, with 26 bases between. The CDR3 nucleotides are TGCGCCAGCACCTGGGGAGGGGTTATCTCCCAAGTGGGCTACACCTTC. This translates into CASTWGGVISQVGYTF.

Worth noting for this clone: The same CDR3 is also encoded by other DNA sequences in this sample. The rearrangement uses TRBV19 and TRBJ1-5; 7 nucleotides line up with TRBD1. This CDR3 has 13 amino acids. Germline CDR1 and CDR2: LNHDA and SQIVND (reference sequence). Trimming at V came to 6 bases and at J to 4 bases, leaving 3 bases not matched to a gene. The CDR3 DNA is TGTGCCAGTAGCCAGGACAGGAATCAGCCCCAGCATTTT. Protein sequence: CASSQDRNQPQHF.

Remarks on this clone: The same CDR3 can be traced to other DNA sequences in this sample. This rearrangement joins TRBV7-8 to TRBJ2-7, with TRBD1 matching 7 bases. V lost 4 bases, J lost 3 bases, and 6 bases stayed unmatched. CDR3 size: 14 residues. Per the germline V gene, CDR1 is SGHVS and CDR2 is FQNEAQ. The CDR3 here is CASSSTGTDYEQYF. CDR3 DNA: TGTGCCAGCAGCTCCACTGGGACAGACTACGAGCAGTACTTC.